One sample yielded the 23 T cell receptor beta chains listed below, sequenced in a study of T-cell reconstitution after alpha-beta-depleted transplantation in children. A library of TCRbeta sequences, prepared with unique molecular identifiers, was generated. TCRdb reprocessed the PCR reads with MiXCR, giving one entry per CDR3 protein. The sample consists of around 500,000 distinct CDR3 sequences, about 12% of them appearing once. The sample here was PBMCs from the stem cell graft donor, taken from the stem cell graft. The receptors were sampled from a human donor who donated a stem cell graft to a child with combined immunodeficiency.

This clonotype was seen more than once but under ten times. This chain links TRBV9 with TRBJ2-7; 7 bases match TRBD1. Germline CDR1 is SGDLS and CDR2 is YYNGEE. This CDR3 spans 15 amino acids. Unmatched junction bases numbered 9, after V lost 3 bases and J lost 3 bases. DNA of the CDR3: TGTGCCAGCAGCGCCCGGGACAGTCTTTTCTACGAGCAGTACTTC. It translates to CASSARDSLFYEQYF.

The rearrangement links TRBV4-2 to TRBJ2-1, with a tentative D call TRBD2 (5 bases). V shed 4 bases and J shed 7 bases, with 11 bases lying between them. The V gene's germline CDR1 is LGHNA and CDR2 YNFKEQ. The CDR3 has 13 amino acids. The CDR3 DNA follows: TGTGCCAGCAGCCGAGGGTTAGGGAATGAGCAGTTCTTC. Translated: CASSRGLGNEQFF.

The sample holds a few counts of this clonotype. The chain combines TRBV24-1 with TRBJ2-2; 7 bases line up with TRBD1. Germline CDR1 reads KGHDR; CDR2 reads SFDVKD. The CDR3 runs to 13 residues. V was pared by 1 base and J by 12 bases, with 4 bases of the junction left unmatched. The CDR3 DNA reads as TGTGCCACCAGTGATTTATCGGACAGGAAGCTGTTTTTT. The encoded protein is CATSDLSDRKLFF.

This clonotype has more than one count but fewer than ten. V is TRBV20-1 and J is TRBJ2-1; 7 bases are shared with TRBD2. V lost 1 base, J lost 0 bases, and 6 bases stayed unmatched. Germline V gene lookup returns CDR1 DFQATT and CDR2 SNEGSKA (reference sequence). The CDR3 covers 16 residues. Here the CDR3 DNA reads TGCAGTGCTAGAGGGCGCAAGCGGGACTCCTACAATGAGCAGTTCTTC. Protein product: CSARGRKRDSYNEQFF.

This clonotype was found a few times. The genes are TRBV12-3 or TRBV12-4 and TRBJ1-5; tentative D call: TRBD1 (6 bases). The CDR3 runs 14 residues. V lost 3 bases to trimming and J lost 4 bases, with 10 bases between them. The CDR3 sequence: CASSLEGDNQPQHF. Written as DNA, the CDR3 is TGTGCCAGCAGTTTGGAGGGGGATAATCAGCCCCAGCATTTT.

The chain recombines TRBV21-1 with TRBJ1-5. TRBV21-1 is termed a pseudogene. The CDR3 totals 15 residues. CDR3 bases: TGTGCCAGCAGATACCAGAGGCAGCCCAATCAGCCCCAGCATTTT. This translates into CASRYQRQPNQPQHF.

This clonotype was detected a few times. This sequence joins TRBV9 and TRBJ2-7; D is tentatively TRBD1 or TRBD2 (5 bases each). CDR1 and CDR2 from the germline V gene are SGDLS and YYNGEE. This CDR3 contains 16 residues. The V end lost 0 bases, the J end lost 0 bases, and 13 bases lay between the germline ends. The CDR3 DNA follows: TGTGCCAGCAGCGTAGAGCGGCAGGGCAACTCCTACGAGCAGTACTTC. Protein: CASSVERQGNSYEQYF.

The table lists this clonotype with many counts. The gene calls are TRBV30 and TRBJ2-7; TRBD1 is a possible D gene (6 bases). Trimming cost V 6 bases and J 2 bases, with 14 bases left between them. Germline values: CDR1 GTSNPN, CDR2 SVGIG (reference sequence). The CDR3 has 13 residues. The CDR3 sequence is CACRRDNPYEQYF. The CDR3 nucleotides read TGTGCCTGCCGCCGGGACAACCCCTACGAGCAGTACTTC.

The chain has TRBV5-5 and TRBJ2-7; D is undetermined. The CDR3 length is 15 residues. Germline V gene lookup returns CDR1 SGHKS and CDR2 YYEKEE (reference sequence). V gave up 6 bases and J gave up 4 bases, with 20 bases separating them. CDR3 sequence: CASTPPSGSPYEQYF. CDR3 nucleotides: TGTGCCAGCACCCCACCCTCGGGCAGTCCTTACGAGCAGTACTTC.

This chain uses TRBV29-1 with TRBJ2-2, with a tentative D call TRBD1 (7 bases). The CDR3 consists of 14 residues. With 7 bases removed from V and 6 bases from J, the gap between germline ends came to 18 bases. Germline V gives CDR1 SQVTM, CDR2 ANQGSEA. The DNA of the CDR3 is TGCAGCGGCGGCCAGGAGGGGGCAGCCGGGGAGCTGTTTTTT. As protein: CSGGQEGAAGELFF.

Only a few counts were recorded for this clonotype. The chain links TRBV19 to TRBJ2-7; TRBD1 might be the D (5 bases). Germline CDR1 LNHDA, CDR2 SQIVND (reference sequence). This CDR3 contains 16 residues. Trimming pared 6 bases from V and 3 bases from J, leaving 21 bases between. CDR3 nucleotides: TGTGCCAGTAGCACCAACCAGGGCGGACACCGCTACGAGCAGTACTTC. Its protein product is CASSTNQGGHRYEQYF.

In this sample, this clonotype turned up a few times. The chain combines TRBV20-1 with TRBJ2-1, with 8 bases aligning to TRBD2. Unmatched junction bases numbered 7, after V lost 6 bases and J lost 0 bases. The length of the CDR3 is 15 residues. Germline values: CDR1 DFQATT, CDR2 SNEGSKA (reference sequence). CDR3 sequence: CSATPGGVSYNEQFF. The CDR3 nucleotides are TGCAGTGCCACCCCCGGGGGGGTCTCCTACAATGAGCAGTTCTTC.

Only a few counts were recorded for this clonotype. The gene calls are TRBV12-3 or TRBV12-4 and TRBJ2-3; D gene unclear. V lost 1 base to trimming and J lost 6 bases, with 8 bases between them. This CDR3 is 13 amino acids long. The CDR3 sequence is CASSLGTHDTQYF. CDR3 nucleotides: TGTGCCAGCAGTTTAGGGACGCACGATACGCAGTATTTT.

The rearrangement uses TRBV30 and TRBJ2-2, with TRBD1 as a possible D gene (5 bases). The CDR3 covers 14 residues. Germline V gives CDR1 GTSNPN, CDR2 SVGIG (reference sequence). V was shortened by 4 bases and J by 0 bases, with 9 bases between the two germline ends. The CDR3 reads CAWMRQTNTGELFF. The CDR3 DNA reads TGTGCCTGGATGAGACAGACGAACACCGGGGAGCTGTTTTTT.

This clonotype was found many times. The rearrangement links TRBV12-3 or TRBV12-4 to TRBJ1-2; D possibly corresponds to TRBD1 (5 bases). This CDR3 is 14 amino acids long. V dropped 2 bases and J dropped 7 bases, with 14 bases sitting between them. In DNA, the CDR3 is TGTGCCAGCAGTTTAATAGGGGCGAGGAGTGGCTACACCTTC. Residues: CASSLIGARSGYTF.

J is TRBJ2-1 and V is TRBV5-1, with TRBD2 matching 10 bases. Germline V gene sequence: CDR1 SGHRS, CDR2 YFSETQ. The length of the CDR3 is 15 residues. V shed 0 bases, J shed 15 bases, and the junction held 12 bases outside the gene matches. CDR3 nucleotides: TGCGCCAGCAGCTTGGTGGCTAGCGGGGGCCTCGACGGGTTCTTC. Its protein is CASSLVASGGLDGFF.

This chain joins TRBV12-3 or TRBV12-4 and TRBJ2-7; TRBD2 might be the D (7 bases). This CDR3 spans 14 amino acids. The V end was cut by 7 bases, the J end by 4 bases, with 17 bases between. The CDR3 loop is CASKRGGFPYEQYF. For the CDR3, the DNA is TGTGCCAGCAAGAGGGGGGGTTTCCCGTACGAGCAGTACTTC.

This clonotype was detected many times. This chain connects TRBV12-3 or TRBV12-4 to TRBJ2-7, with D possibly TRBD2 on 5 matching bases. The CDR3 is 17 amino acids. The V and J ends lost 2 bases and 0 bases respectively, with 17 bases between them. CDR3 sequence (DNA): TGTGCCAGCAGTTTAAAGCTCGGCGGGCCCCACTCCTACGAGCAGTACTTC. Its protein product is CASSLKLGGPHSYEQYF.

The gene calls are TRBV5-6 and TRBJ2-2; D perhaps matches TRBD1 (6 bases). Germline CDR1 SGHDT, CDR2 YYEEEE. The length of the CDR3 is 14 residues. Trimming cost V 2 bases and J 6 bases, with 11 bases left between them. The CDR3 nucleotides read TGTGCCAGCAGCTTAACCAGGGGTGCCGGGGAGCTGTTTTTT. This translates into CASSLTRGAGELFF.

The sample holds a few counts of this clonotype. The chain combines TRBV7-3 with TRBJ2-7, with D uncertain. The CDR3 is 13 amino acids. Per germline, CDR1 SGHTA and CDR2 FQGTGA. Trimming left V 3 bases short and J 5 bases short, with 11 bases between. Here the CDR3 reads CASSLERAHEQYF. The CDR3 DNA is TGTGCCAGCAGCTTGGAAAGGGCGCACGAGCAGTACTTC.

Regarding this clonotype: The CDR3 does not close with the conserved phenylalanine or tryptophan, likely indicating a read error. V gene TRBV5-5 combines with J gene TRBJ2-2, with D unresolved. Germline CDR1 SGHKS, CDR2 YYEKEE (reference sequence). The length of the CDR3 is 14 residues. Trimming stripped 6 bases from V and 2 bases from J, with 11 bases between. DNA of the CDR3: TGTGCCAGCACTCTACGGGCCAACACCGGGGAGCTGTTTTAT. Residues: CASTLRANTGELFY.

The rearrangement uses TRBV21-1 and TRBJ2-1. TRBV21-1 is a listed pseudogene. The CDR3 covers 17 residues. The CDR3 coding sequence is TGTGCCAGCAGCAAACTGACGGAAACAGACTCCTACAATGAGCAGTTCTTC. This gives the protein CASSKLTETDSYNEQFF.

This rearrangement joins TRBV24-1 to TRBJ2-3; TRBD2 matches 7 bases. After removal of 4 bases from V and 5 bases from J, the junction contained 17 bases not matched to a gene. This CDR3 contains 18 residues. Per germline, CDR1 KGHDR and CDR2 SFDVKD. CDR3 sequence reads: CATSDTGTAGVMGDTQYF. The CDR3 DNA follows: TGTGCCACCAGTGACACCGGGACGGCGGGAGTCATGGGAGATACGCAGTATTTT.